The T cell receptor beta chain described here comes from a study of Ad26.COV2.S vaccination and SARS-CoV-2 variants. Overall study context: Ad26.COV2.S was injected intramuscularly once or twice, 56 days apart. Study outcomes and limitations: Substantial post-vaccination breadth of spike-specific CD8+ and CD4+ T cell responses was reported. Quantification of TCR breadth and depth may have yielded underestimates of total T cell responses.

To note about this clone: The antigen is unknown.

V lost 4 bases to trimming and J lost 6 bases, with 11 bases between them. Germline-derived CDR1 and CDR2 are SGDLS and YYNGEE. The CDR3 has 13 amino acids. Profiling relied on immunoSEQ multiplex PCR, and the TCRdb table lists in-frame clones only, not all of them. The sample shows about 680,000 clones, 80% to 90% of them seen only once. The treatment is: some 20 received Ad26.COV2.S at low or high dose, single or two shots; roughly five received placebo; per-sample allocation not given. Sampling took place 63 days after the first vaccine or placebo injection. Based in Boston, the donor was an adult of 18-55 years.

The sequence derives from a person aged 18-60 years who received the Ad26.COV2.S COVID-19 vaccine or a placebo. V gene TRBV9 combines with J gene TRBJ1-5; D gene unclear. Source: peripheral blood, taken in a trial of Ad26.COV2.S vaccine versus placebo. This chain's CDR3 is CASSRSGSQPQHF. CDR3 bases: TGTGCCAGCAGCCGTTCGGGAAGTCAGCCCCAGCATTTT.